The next 26 T cell receptor beta chains were all read from a single sample in a study. TCRdb fed the 5' RACE reads into MiXCR, producing one record per CDR3 protein. The sample has about 7,000 distinct CDR3 sequences, about 47% seen once. Sequences were obtained from naive CD4+ T cells sorted from a lymph node. Sample subset: naive CD4+ T cells, CD4+CD45RA+CD25-. The receptors were sampled from a female donor with breast cancer.

The chain has TRBV29-1 and TRBJ1-1; 8 nucleotides agree with TRBD1. CDR1 is SQVTM, CDR2 ANQGSEA, per germline. CDR3 size: 12 residues. This chain's CDR3 is CSTGGMNTEAFF. For the CDR3, the DNA is TGCAGTACAGGGGGGATGAACACTGAAGCTTTCTTT.

This chain uses TRBV11-1 with TRBJ2-1; D is uncertain. V lost 5 bases and J 1 base, leaving 15 bases between the germline ends. There are 16 residues in the CDR3. Looked up from germline, CDR1 is SGHAT and CDR2 is FQDESV (reference sequence). CDR3 DNA sequence: TGTGCCAGCAGCGGGTGGGGTACCCCTTCCTACAATGAGCAGTTCTTC. This gives the protein CASSGWGTPSYNEQFF.

This clonotype appeared once. This chain uses TRBV12-3 or TRBV12-4 with TRBJ2-4, with 7 nucleotides matching TRBD2. The CDR3 runs to 17 residues. V dropped 6 bases and J dropped 13; count of bases not matched to a gene: 24. The CDR3, as DNA: TGTGCCAGCAGCCCTACCCTACTCGCGGGAGTTTACAATGAGCAGTACTTC. Translation: CASSPTLLAGVYNEQYF.

In its sample, this clonotype ranks as medium-sized. V is TRBV5-1 and J is TRBJ2-5; the match to TRBD1 covers 11 bases. The CDR3 totals 17 residues. Germline loops: CDR1 SGHRS, CDR2 YFSETQ. V trimming: 0 bases; J trimming: 7 bases; junction bases outside the gene matches: 11. The CDR3 DNA follows: TGCGCCAGCAGCTTGGGAACGGGACAGGGGGTCTCAGGGACCCAGTACTTC. It encodes CASSLGTGQGVSGTQYF.

This clonotype has a handful of counts. This sequence joins TRBV20-1 and TRBJ2-3; 10 bases fit TRBD1. Germline values: CDR1 DFQATT, CDR2 SNEGSKA (reference sequence). The CDR3 loop spans 14 amino acids. Losses at the gene ends were 6 bases for V and 0 bases for J; bases not matched to a gene: 3. The CDR3 region has the DNA TGCAGTGCGTGGACAGGGGGTAGCACAGATACGCAGTATTTT. Amino acid sequence: CSAWTGGSTDTQYF.

The J gene is TRBJ1-2, the V gene TRBV12-3 or TRBV12-4; D perhaps matches TRBD1 (5 bases). The germline V and J ends were trimmed by 7 bases and 7 bases, with 16 bases remaining between them. The CDR3 totals 13 residues. In nucleotides, the CDR3 is TGTGCCAGCAACAGGATTCTAAGGGGTGGCTACACCTTC. Protein sequence: CASNRILRGGYTF.

In this sample, this clonotype turned up a few times. The V call is TRBV11-2, the J call TRBJ1-4; weak D call: TRBD1 (6 bases). CDR3 length: 14 residues. Germline loops: CDR1 SGHAT, CDR2 FQNNGV. V dropped 0 bases and J dropped 8 bases, with 10 bases sitting between them. The CDR3 DNA follows: TGTGCCAGCAGCTTAGAGGGGGCTGAAGAAAAACTGTTTTTT. It is translated as CASSLEGAEEKLFF.

The chain combines TRBV7-2 with TRBJ2-1; D uncertain. With 2 bases removed from V and 9 bases from J, the gap between germline ends came to 5 bases. This CDR3 region has 11 residues. Germline CDR1 reads SGHTA; CDR2 reads FQGNSA. CDR3 region: CASSLILEQFF. For the CDR3, the DNA is TGTGCCAGCAGCTTAATTCTTGAGCAGTTCTTC.

The chain carries TRBV20-1 and TRBJ2-1; TRBD1 matches at 8 bases. This CDR3 contains 15 residues. The junction had 14 bases not matched to a gene; V was cut back by 6 bases and J by 7 bases. CDR1 is DFQATT and CDR2 is SNEGSKA in the germline V gene (reference sequence). The CDR3 reads CSALQTQGAGNEQFF. The CDR3 DNA is TGCAGTGCCCTGCAAACGCAGGGGGCAGGGAATGAGCAGTTCTTC.

This chain uses TRBV21-1 with TRBJ2-7; TRBD1 is the table's D call and was not checked against the DNA. TRBV21-1 counts as a pseudogene. This CDR3 comprises 17 residues. CDR3 protein: CASSKALSGKPQVGQYF. The DNA for the CDR3 is TGTGCCAGCAGCAAAGCGCTTTCCGGGAAGCCCCAAGTGGGGCAGTACTTC.

The chain uses TRBV6-5 and TRBJ2-3, with TRBD2 matching over 8 bases. There are 15 residues in the CDR3. The V gene end was trimmed by 7 bases and the J gene end by 3 bases; junction bases not matched to a gene: 9. CDR1 and CDR2 from the germline V gene are MNHEY and SVGAGI. DNA for the CDR3: TGTGCCAGCAAGGTCTTCGGGAGGGAGACAGATACGCAGTATTTT. Translating it yields CASKVFGRETDTQYF.

This clonotype has more than one count but fewer than ten. Here the CDR3 DNA reads TGCAGTGCCAGGTCCGGGACTAGCGGGTCGAATGAGCAGTTCTTC. Translating it yields CSARSGTSGSNEQFF. The chain carries TRBV20-1 and TRBJ2-1; TRBD2 matches at 12 bases. Germline lookup yields CDR1 DFQATT and CDR2 SNEGSKA (reference sequence). The CDR3 runs to 15 residues. V gave up 6 bases and J gave up 7 bases; unmatched junction bases: 10.

The chain joins TRBV20-1 to TRBJ2-3; no definite D call. The CDR3 spans 11 residues. Trimming shortened V by 7 bases and J by 7 bases, and 12 bases separated the two germline ends. CDR1 DFQATT and CDR2 SNEGSKA come from the germline V gene (reference sequence). The CDR3 DNA is TGCAGTGTGGGGAACAAATATACGCAGTATTTT. Its protein is CSVGNKYTQYF.

The chain employs TRBV15 and TRBJ2-2; maybe TRBD2 (5 bases). V was cut by 3 bases and J by 4 bases, with 9 bases left in between. The CDR3 covers 14 residues. Germline CDR1 is LNHNV and CDR2 is YYDKDF (reference sequence). CDR3 protein: CATSRRVVTGELFF. The CDR3 DNA is TGTGCCACCAGCAGGAGGGTAGTCACCGGGGAGCTGTTTTTT. The full variable domain, rest sourced from reference TRBV15 and TRBJ2-2, is DAMVIQNPRYQVTQFGKPVTLSCSQTLNHNVMYWYQQKSSQAPKLLFHYYDKDFNNEADTPDNFQSRRPNTSFCFLDIRSPGLGDTAMYLCATSRRVVTGELFFGEGSRLTVL.

V usage is TRBV15 and J usage is TRBJ2-5; D gene ambiguous. Between the trimmed V and J ends, which lost 0 bases and 4 bases, there was a span of 3 bases. This CDR3 comprises 12 residues. Germline V CDR1 and CDR2: LNHNV, YYDKDF (reference sequence). The CDR3 here is CATSRDTETQYF. The CDR3 region has the DNA TGTGCCACCAGCAGAGATACAGAGACCCAGTACTTC.

The sample holds one count of this clonotype. Mismatch with germline at one junction end may stem from a read error. This rearrangement joins TRBV20-1 to TRBJ1-2, with a tentative D call TRBD1 (6 bases). The CDR3 is made up of 14 amino acids. Germline values: CDR1 DFQATT, CDR2 SNEGSKA (reference sequence). In DNA, the CDR3 is TGCGGTGCTCCCCTCGCAGGGGCTGGCTATGGCTACACCTTC. It specifies CGAPLAGAGYGYTF.

The genes are TRBV3-1 and TRBJ2-1, with 8 positions matching TRBD2. The V segment lost 6 bases and the J segment 12 bases; nucleotides outside the gene matches: 7. The V gene's germline CDR1 is LGHDT and CDR2 YNNKEL (reference sequence). The CDR3 is made up of 12 amino acids. The CDR3 nucleotides read TGTGCCAGCAGTCTAGGACTAGCCGTGCAGTTCTTC. As protein: CASSLGLAVQFF.

The chain joins TRBV10-3 to TRBJ2-7; 13 bases line up with TRBD2. CDR3 size: 18 residues. CDR1 and CDR2 (germline): ENHRY, SYGVKD. The junction had 15 bases not matched to a gene; V was cut back by 6 bases and J by 4 bases. For the CDR3, the DNA is TGTGCCATCAGCGACAGGGATTGGACTAGCGGGAGTAGGTACGAGCAGTACTTC. It codes for CAISDRDWTSGSRYEQYF.

This clonotype was found a few times. The rearrangement links TRBV7-6 to TRBJ2-3, with 14 positions matching TRBD2. J was trimmed by 1 base and V by 5 bases; bases with no gene match: 2. The CDR3 contains 16 residues. Germline V gives CDR1 SGHVS, CDR2 FNYEAQ. This CDR3 reads CASSQGLAGGTDTQYF. The DNA for the CDR3 is TGTGCCAGCAGCCAGGGACTAGCGGGGGGCACAGATACGCAGTATTTT.

V is TRBV7-3 and J is TRBJ2-2, with 8 positions matching TRBD2. Losses at the gene ends were 4 bases for V and 5 bases for J; bases not matched to a gene: 9. Germline V gene sequence: CDR1 SGHTA, CDR2 FQGTGA. The CDR3 has 16 residues. CDR3 coding DNA: TGTGCCAGCAGCTCCCTTAGCGGGGAAAGGACCGGGGAGCTGTTTTTT. Translating it yields CASSSLSGERTGELFF.

This clonotype was observed a handful of times. The chain combines TRBV27 with TRBJ2-2, with 8 bases fitting TRBD1. Germline CDR1 is MNHEY and CDR2 is SMNVEV (reference sequence). This CDR3 region has 16 residues. J lost 0 bases, V lost 5 bases, and 5 bases had no gene match. The CDR3 DNA sequence: TGTGCCAGCAGTCTACTGGACAGGGCGAACACCGGGGAGCTGTTTTTT. Translating it yields CASSLLDRANTGELFF.

This clonotype was counted between two and nine times. The V and J genes are TRBV5-1 and TRBJ2-2, with D uncertain. The CDR3 runs 13 residues. The ends were cut back, 5 bases at V and 8 bases at J, with 13 bases in the middle. Germline CDR1 reads SGHRS; CDR2 reads YFSETQ. In DNA form, the CDR3 reads TGCGCCAGCAGACCAGGAACGTGGGGGGAGCTGTTTTTT. Its protein product is CASRPGTWGELFF.

This clonotype was counted only a few times. The chain joins TRBV20-1 to TRBJ2-7; 7 bases match TRBD1. J lost 3 bases, V lost 5 bases, and 4 bases had no gene match. The CDR3 runs to 12 residues. From germline, CDR1 is DFQATT and CDR2 SNEGSKA (reference sequence). The CDR3 loop is CSADRDSYEQYF. The CDR3 DNA follows: TGCAGTGCTGACCGGGACAGCTACGAGCAGTACTTC.

Remarks on this clonotype: Relative to the germline gene, one junction end is altered; a read error may explain this. V usage is TRBV5-1 and J usage is TRBJ2-3; D possibly corresponds to TRBD1 (6 bases). The length of the CDR3 is 16 residues. Germline CDR1 is SGHRS and CDR2 is YFSETQ. The CDR3 DNA is TGCACCAGCAGCTTGGTTGGGGGCGTCGGCACAGATACGCAGTATTTT. Translated: CTSSLVGGVGTDTQYF.

The V and J genes are TRBV20-1 and TRBJ1-2; 7 bases match TRBD1. V gave up 6 bases and J gave up 8 bases; unmatched junction bases: 12. This CDR3 has 13 residues. Germline CDR1 DFQATT, CDR2 SNEGSKA (reference sequence). This CDR3 reads CSAAMYRGLGYTF. The DNA for the CDR3 is TGCAGTGCGGCGATGTATAGGGGGCTCGGCTACACCTTC.

The chain combines TRBV10-3 with TRBJ1-2; D not resolved. V lost 7 bases and J lost 4, with 16 bases in between. CDR3 length equals 14 residues. Germline values: CDR1 ENHRY, CDR2 SYGVKD. Here the CDR3 reads CAITAKGPLYGYTF. The CDR3 DNA follows: TGTGCCATCACCGCGAAGGGCCCTCTCTATGGCTACACCTTC.